The 22 T cell receptor beta chains in this list originate from one sample, sequenced in a study of CDR3 diversity in severe acne. MiXCR, run by TCRdb on the PCR reads, gives a single entry per CDR3 protein. The repertoire holds tens of thousands of distinct CDR3 sequences, around 49% seen once, with around 15% in the top ten. What was sequenced was blood. All receptors come from a male donor in good health, without acne.

Concerning this clonotype itself: This may be a read error, as it is one base from a much larger clone. The V call is TRBV25-1, the J call TRBJ1-4; D gene uncertain. This CDR3 contains 11 residues. The germline CDR1 and CDR2 sequences are MGHDK and SYGVNS. CDR3 region: CASRENEKLLF. The CDR3 nucleotides read TGTGCCAGCAGGGAAAATGAAAAACTGCTTTTT.

This clonotype was detected many times. The V gene is TRBV19, the J gene TRBJ2-7; D uncertain. The CDR3 contains 15 residues. Trimming removed 5 bases from V and 2 bases from J, with 16 bases in between. The germline V gene encodes CDR1 LNHDA and CDR2 SQIVND (reference sequence). CDR3 loop: CASSRYTDSTYEQYF. For the CDR3, the DNA is TGTGCCAGTAGTCGATACACAGATTCTACCTACGAGCAGTACTTC.

This clonotype was seen ten or more times. The V and J genes are TRBV4-1 and TRBJ2-5; no clear D. Germline V gene data show CDR1 as MGHRA and CDR2 as YSYEKL. V was pared by 3 bases and J by 5 bases, with 10 bases between. CDR3 length: 13 residues. CDR3 DNA: TGCGCCAGCAGCCAGAGCCGTTCCGAGACCCAGTACTTC. Translated: CASSQSRSETQYF.

This chain joins TRBV5-1 and TRBJ1-5; 7 positions agree with TRBD1. V was clipped by 4 bases and J by 7 bases; unmatched bases: 8. The CDR3 contains 14 residues. CDR1 SGHRS and CDR2 YFSETQ come from the germline V gene. The CDR3 coding sequence is TGCGCCAGCAGCGAACCGACAGGGTCACAGCCCCAGCATTTT. Amino acids: CASSEPTGSQPQHF.

Notes on this clonotype: The DNA is omitted, as the CDR3 cannot be located on it reliably, and the CDR3 follows TCRdb's listing. The rearrangement links TRBV20-1 to TRBJ1-3. Germline CDR1 reads DFQATT; CDR2 reads SNEGSKA (reference sequence). Ends included, the CDR3 has 19 residues. CDR3 residues: CSARDRPDSPLHFGNTIYF.

The V and J genes are TRBV24-1 and TRBJ2-2; possible D gene TRBD2, 5 bases. V was clipped by 3 bases and J by 0 bases, with 7 bases between them. Germline V lookup: CDR1 KGHDR, CDR2 SFDVKD. This CDR3 contains 15 residues. The CDR3 DNA follows: TGTGCCACCAGTGATCCGGGATCGAACACCGGGGAGCTGTTTTTT. It is translated as CATSDPGSNTGELFF.

This clonotype has a count of ten or more. V usage is TRBV29-1 and J usage is TRBJ2-2; 10 nucleotides line up with TRBD2. The junction had 7 bases not matched to a gene; V was cut back by 0 bases and J by 6 bases. Looked up from germline, CDR1 is SQVTM and CDR2 is ANQGSEA. CDR3 length: 16 amino acids. The DNA of the CDR3 is TGCAGCGTTGAAGATCGTAGCGGGGGGACCTCCGGGGAGCTGTTTTTT. Translating it yields CSVEDRSGGTSGELFF.

This clonotype was seen a handful of times. This chain links TRBV29-1 with TRBJ1-1; TRBD1 aligns across 10 bases. This CDR3 region has 15 residues. With 4 bases clipped from V and 1 base from J, the junction kept 6 bases outside the gene matches. Germline loops: CDR1 SQVTM, CDR2 ANQGSEA. CDR3 protein: CSVGLRDRGNTEAFF. CDR3 DNA: TGCAGCGTTGGCCTCCGGGACAGGGGGAACACTGAAGCTTTCTTT.

In this sample, this clonotype turned up many times. V and J are TRBV11-2 and TRBJ2-7; D remains unclear. Between the trimmed V and J ends, which lost 5 bases and 1 base, there was a span of 6 bases. CDR3 length: 12 residues. The germline gives CDR1 SGHAT, CDR2 FQNNGV. The CDR3 bases are TGTGCCAGCAGCCCACGATCCTACGAGCAGTACTTC. Translation gives CASSPRSYEQYF.

This clonotype occurred a few times. The chain combines TRBV7-2 with TRBJ1-3; 8 bases fit TRBD1. This CDR3 is built from 14 residues. The germline CDR1 and CDR2 sequences are SGHTA and FQGNSA. V lost 4 bases and J lost 2; bases outside the gene matches: 1. CDR3 region: CASSSQGAGNTIYF. In DNA, the CDR3 is TGTGCCAGCAGCTCACAGGGGGCTGGAAACACCATATATTTT.

On this clonotype: The junction shows a germline mismatch at one end, possibly a read error. This rearrangement joins TRBV29-1 to TRBJ2-5, with a tentative D call TRBD2 (5 bases). The CDR3 runs to 14 residues. Germline values: CDR1 SQVTM, CDR2 ANQGSEA. For the CDR3, the DNA is TGCAGCGTTGAAGACGGCACGAGGGCAGAGACCCGGTACTTC. Residues: CSVEDGTRAETRYF.

With respect to this clonotype: The junction departs from the called germline gene at one end, perhaps through a read error. V gene TRBV7-9 combines with J gene TRBJ2-6; D is uncertain. From germline, CDR1 is SEHNR and CDR2 FQNEAQ (reference sequence). The CDR3 has 15 amino acids. In DNA form, the CDR3 reads TGCGCCAGCAGCTTATGGAGCTCTGGGGCCAACGTCCTGACTTTC. This encodes CASSLWSSGANVLTF.

This chain connects TRBV6-5 to TRBJ1-2, with 8 nucleotides matching TRBD1. V dropped 1 base and J dropped 8; count of bases not matched to a gene: 3. CDR1 and CDR2 from the germline V gene are MNHEY and SVGAGI. This CDR3 is built from 13 residues. The CDR3 DNA is TGTGCCAGCAGTTACTTATCAGGGGGCGGCTACACCTTC. It is translated as CASSYLSGGGYTF.

The chain is built from TRBV29-1 and TRBJ1-1; maybe TRBD1 (6 bases). This CDR3 is built from 11 residues. The germline V gene encodes CDR1 SQVTM and CDR2 ANQGSEA. With 8 bases removed from V and 6 bases from J, the gap between germline ends came to 13 bases. The chain's CDR3 is CSLRQDAEAFF. The CDR3 DNA is TGCAGCCTCAGACAGGACGCTGAAGCTTTCTTT. The whole variable domain, remainder taken from reference TRBV29-1 and TRBJ1-1, is SAVISQKPSRDICQRGTSLTIQCQVDSQVTMMFWYRQQPGQSLTLIATANQGSEATYESGFVIDKFPISRPNLTFSTLTVSNMSPEDSSIYLCSLRQDAEAFFGQGTRLTVV.

A single count supports this clonotype. This chain connects TRBV6-1 to TRBJ1-1; 9 positions match TRBD1. Germline CDR1 and CDR2: MNHNS and SASEGT. Trimming at V came to 3 bases and at J to 10 bases, leaving 6 bases not matched to a gene. The length of the CDR3 is 13 residues. CDR3 sequence: CASSDPKDRGAFF. Written as DNA, the CDR3 is TGTGCCAGCAGTGATCCTAAGGACAGGGGAGCTTTCTTT.

This clonotype was observed at least ten times. The chain is built from TRBV14 and TRBJ1-1; D gene uncertain. This CDR3 comprises 13 residues. Germline lookup yields CDR1 SGHDN and CDR2 FVKESK. Deletions cut 2 bases from V and 6 bases from J, with 10 bases between. CDR3 nucleotide sequence: TGTGCCAGCAGCCAATTTATGGGCGCTGAAGCTTTCTTT. Residues: CASSQFMGAEAFF.

V and J are TRBV29-1 and TRBJ2-5, with 16 positions matching TRBD2. Germline values: CDR1 SQVTM, CDR2 ANQGSEA. This CDR3 region has 14 residues. J lost 7 bases, V lost 6 bases, and 5 bases had no gene match. CDR3 nucleotide sequence: TGCAGCGTGCCGGGACTAGCGGGAGGGCCGACCCAGTACTTC. Translation gives CSVPGLAGGPTQYF.

This clonotype showed up just a few times. The J gene is TRBJ2-7, the V gene TRBV6-1; 7 bases fit TRBD1. The CDR3 has 13 residues. Germline CDR1 reads MNHNS; CDR2 reads SASEGT. The V and J ends lost 8 bases and 4 bases, in that order; junction bases with no gene match: 8. CDR3 residues: CASCMPGGYEQYF. The CDR3, as DNA: TGTGCCAGCTGTATGCCAGGGGGTTACGAGCAGTACTTC.

The J gene is TRBJ2-5, the V gene TRBV10-3; TRBD1 or TRBD2 may be the D gene (5 bases each). Germline assignment: CDR1 ENHRY and CDR2 SYGVKD. The CDR3 length is 13 residues. V was cut by 6 bases and J by 5 bases, with 13 bases left in between. Here the CDR3 DNA reads TGTGCCATCAGACGGGGCAGGGACGAGACCCAGTACTTC. Translation gives CAIRRGRDETQYF.

This clonotype was picked up a small number of times. The V call is TRBV29-1, the J call TRBJ1-1; 11 bases match TRBD1. Germline CDR1 reads SQVTM; CDR2 reads ANQGSEA. V was pared by 8 bases and J by 4 bases, with 18 bases of the junction left unmatched. This CDR3 comprises 17 residues. CDR3 bases: TGCAGCTACTCGCCACGGGAGGACAGGGGGCAGTGCACTGAAGCTTTCTTT. Its translation: CSYSPREDRGQCTEAFF.

This clonotype was counted between two and nine times. This chain joins TRBV2 and TRBJ1-2; D uncertain. The germline V gene encodes CDR1 SNHLY and CDR2 FYNNEI. Trimming shortened V by 0 bases and J by 6 bases, and 17 bases separated the two germline ends. The CDR3 is 16 amino acids. CDR3 sequence: CASSEARQLMGDGYTF. The CDR3 nucleotides read TGTGCCAGCAGTGAAGCGCGTCAACTAATGGGTGATGGCTACACCTTC.

This clonotype turned up a few times. J is TRBJ1-2 and V is TRBV29-1; 7 bases match TRBD1. The germline gives CDR1 SQVTM, CDR2 ANQGSEA. Germline trimming cut 5 bases from V and 4 bases from J; bases unmatched to any gene: 7. This CDR3 region has 13 residues. The CDR3 is CSVKQGGSYGYTF. The CDR3 DNA reads TGCAGCGTTAAGCAGGGGGGGAGCTATGGCTACACCTTC. Supplemented by reference TRBV29-1 and TRBJ1-2, the full variable domain reads SAVISQKPSRDICQRGTSLTIQCQVDSQVTMMFWYRQQPGQSLTLIATANQGSEATYESGFVIDKFPISRPNLTFSTLTVSNMSPEDSSIYLCSVKQGGSYGYTFGSGTRLTVV.